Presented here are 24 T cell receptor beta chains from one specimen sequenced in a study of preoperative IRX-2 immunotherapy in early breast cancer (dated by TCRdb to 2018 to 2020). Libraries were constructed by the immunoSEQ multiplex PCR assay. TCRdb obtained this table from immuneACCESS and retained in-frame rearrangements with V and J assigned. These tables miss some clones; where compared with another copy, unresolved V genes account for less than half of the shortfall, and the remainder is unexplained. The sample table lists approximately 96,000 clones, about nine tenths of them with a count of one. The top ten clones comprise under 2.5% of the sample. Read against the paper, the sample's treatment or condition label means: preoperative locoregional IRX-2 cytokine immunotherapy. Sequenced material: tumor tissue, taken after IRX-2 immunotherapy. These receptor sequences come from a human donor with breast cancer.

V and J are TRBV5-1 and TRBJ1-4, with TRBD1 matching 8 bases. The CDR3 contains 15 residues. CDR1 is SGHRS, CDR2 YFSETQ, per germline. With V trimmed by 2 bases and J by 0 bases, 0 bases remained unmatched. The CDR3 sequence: CASSLQGATNEKLFF. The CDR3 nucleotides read TGCGCCAGCAGCTTACAGGGGGCAACTAATGAAAAACTGTTTTTT.

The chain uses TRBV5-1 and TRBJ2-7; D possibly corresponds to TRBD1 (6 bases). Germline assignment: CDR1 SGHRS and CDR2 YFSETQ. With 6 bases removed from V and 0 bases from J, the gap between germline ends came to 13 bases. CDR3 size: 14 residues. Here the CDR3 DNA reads TGCGCCAGCAATAGGGACACGAGCTCCTACGAGCAGTACTTC. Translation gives CASNRDTSSYEQYF.

The CDR3 reads CAREDSAFAGELFF. For the CDR3, the DNA is TGTGCCAGGGAGGACAGTGCCTTTGCCGGGGAGCTGTTTTTT. This rearrangement joins TRBV30 to TRBJ2-2, with D perhaps given as TRBD1 or TRBD2 (6 bases each). The CDR3 contains 14 residues. The V gene's germline CDR1 is GTSNPN and CDR2 SVGIG (reference sequence). Trimming pared 8 bases from V and 6 bases from J, leaving 19 bases between.

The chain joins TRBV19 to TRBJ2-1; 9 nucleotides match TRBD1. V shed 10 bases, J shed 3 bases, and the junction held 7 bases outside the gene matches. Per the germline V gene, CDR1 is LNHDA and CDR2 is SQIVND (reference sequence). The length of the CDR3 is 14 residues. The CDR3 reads CATRDRGYYNEQFF. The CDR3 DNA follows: TGTGCCACTCGAGACAGGGGGTACTACAATGAGCAGTTCTTC.

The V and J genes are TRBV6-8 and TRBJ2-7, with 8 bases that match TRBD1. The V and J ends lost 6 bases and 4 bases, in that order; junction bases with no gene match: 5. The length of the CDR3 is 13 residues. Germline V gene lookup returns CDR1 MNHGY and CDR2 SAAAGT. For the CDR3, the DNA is TGTGCCAGCAGACGGACAGGGAATTACGAGCAGTACTTC. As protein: CASRRTGNYEQYF.

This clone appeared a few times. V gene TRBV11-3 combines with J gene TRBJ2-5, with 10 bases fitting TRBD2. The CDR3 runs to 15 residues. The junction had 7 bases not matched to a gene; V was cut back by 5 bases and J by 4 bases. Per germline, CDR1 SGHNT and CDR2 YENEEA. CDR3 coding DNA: TGTGCCAGCAGCCTAGGACTAGCGGTATCAGAGACCCAGTACTTC. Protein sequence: CASSLGLAVSETQYF.

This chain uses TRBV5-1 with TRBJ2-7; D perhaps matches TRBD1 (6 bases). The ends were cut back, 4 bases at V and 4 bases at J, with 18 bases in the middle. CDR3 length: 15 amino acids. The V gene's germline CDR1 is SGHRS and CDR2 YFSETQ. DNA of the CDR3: TGCGCCAGCAGCCGAGAACCAGGGGATCTTTACGAGCAGTACTTC. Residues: CASSREPGDLYEQYF.

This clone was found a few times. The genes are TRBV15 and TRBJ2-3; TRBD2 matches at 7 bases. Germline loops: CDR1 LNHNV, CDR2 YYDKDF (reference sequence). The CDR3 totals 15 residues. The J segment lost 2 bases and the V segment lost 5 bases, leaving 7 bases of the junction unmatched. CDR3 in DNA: TGTGCCACCAGCGCTCGGCGGGACTACACAGATACGCAGTATTTT. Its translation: CATSARRDYTDTQYF.

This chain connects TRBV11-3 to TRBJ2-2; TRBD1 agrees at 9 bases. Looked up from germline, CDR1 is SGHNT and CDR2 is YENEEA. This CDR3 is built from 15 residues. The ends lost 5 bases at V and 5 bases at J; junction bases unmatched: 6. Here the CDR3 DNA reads TGTGCCAGCAGCCAGAGGGACAGGGAGACCGGGGAGCTGTTTTTT. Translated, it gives CASSQRDRETGELFF.

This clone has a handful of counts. DNA for the CDR3: TGTGCCAGCAGCCGACAGCTGTACCAAGAGACCCAGTACTTC. This gives the protein CASSRQLYQETQYF. The V and J genes are TRBV14 and TRBJ2-5; weak D call: TRBD1 (5 bases). V gave up 4 bases and J gave up 0 bases, with 9 bases separating them. The CDR3 is 14 residues long. Germline-derived CDR1 and CDR2 are SGHDN and FVKESK.

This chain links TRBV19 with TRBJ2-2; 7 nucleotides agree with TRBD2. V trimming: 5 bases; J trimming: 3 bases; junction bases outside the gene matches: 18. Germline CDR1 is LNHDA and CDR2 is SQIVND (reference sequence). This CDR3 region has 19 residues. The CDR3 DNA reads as TGTGCCAGTAGTCCCTATCCCACTCCTAGCGGACCCGACACCGGGGAGCTGTTTTTT. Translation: CASSPYPTPSGPDTGELFF.

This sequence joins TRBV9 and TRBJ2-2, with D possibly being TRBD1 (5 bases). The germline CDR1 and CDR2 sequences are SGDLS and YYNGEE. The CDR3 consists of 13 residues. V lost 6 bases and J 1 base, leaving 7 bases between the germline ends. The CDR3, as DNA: TGTGCCAGCAAGGGGAAGAACACCGGGGAGCTGTTTTTT. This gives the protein CASKGKNTGELFF.

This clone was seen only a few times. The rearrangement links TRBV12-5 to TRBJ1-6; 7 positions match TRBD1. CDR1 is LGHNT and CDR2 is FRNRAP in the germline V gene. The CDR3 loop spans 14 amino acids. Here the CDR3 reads CASTLGGGHSPLHF. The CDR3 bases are TGTGCCAGCACCTTAGGAGGGGGCCATTCACCCCTCCACTTT.

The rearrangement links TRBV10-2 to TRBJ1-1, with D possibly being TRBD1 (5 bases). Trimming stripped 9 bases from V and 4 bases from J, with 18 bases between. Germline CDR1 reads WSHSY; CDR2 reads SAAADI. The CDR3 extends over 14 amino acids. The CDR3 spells CASQSQAGITEAFF. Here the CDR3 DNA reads TGCGCCAGTCAGTCCCAGGCAGGGATCACTGAAGCTTTCTTT.

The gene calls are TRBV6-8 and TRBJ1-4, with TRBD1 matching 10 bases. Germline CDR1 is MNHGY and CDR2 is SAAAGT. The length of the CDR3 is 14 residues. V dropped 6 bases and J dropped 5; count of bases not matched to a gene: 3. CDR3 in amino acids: CASSPTGGNEKLFF. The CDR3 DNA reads TGTGCCAGCAGCCCGACAGGGGGCAATGAAAAACTGTTTTTT.

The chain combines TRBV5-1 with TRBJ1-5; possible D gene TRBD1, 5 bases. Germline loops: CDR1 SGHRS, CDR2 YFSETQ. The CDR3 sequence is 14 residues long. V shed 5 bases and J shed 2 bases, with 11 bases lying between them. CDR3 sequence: CASSIGGGNQPQHF. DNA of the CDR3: TGCGCCAGCAGTATTGGAGGGGGCAATCAGCCCCAGCATTTT. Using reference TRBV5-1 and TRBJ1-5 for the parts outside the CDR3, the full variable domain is KAGVTQTPRYLIKTRGQQVTLSCSPISGHRSVSWYQQTPGQGLQFLFEYFSETQRNKGNFPGRFSGRQFSNSRSEMNVSTLELGDSALYLCASSIGGGNQPQHFGDGTRLSIL.

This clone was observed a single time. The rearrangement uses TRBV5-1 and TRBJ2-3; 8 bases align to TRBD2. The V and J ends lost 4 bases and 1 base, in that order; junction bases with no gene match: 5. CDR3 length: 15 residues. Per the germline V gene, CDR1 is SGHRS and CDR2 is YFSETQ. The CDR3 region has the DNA TGCGCCAGCAGCCCGGGAGGGGGGGGCACAGATACGCAGTATTTT. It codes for CASSPGGGGTDTQYF.

In DNA, the CDR3 is TGTGCCACCAGCAGAGGCCGACAGGGGGCAGGAGAGACCCAGTACTTC. Amino acid sequence: CATSRGRQGAGETQYF. J is TRBJ2-5 and V is TRBV15; 10 bases are a match to TRBD1. The trim removed 1 base at V and 4 bases at J, leaving 6 bases unmatched. Germline CDR1 and CDR2: LNHNV and YYDKDF (reference sequence). CDR3 length: 16 residues.

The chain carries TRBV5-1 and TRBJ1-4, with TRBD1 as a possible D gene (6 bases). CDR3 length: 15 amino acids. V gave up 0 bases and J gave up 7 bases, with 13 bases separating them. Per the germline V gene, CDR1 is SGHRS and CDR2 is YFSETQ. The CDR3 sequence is CASSLALQGVEKLFF. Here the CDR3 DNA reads TGCGCCAGCAGCTTGGCCCTACAGGGTGTTGAAAAACTGTTTTTT.

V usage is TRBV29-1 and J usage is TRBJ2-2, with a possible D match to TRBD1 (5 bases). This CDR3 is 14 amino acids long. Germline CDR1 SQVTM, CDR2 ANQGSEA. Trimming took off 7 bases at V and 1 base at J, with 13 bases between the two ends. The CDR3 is CSALTDRNTGELFF. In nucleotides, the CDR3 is TGCAGCGCCTTAACCGACAGGAACACCGGGGAGCTGTTTTTT.

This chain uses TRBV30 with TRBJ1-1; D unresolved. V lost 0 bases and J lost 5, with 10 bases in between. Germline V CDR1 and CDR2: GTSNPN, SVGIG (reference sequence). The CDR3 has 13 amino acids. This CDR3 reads CAWSVRWGTEAFF. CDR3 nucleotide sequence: TGTGCCTGGAGTGTACGGTGGGGAACTGAAGCTTTCTTT.

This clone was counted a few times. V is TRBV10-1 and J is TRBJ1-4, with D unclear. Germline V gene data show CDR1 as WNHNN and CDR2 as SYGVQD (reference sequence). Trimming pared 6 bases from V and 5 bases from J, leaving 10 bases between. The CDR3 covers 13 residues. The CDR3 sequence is CASSPGGNEKLFF. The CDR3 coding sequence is TGCGCCAGCAGCCCCGGAGGGAATGAAAAACTGTTTTTT.

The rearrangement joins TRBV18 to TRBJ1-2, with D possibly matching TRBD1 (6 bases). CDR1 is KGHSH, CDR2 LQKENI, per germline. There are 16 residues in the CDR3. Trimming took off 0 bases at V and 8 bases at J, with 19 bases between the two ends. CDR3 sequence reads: CASSPPLGQGPGGYTF. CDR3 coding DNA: TGTGCCAGCTCACCACCGCTCGGGCAGGGGCCCGGGGGCTACACCTTC.

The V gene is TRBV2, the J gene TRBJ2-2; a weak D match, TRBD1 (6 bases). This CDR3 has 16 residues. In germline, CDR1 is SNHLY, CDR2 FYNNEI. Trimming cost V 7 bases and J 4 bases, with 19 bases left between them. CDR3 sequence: CASTEGGSGRTGELFF. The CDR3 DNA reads TGTGCCAGCACCGAAGGGGGTTCAGGGCGCACCGGGGAGCTGTTTTTT. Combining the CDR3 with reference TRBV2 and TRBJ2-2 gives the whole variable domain EPEVTQTPSHQVTQMGQEVILRCVPISNHLYFYWYRQILGQKVEFLVSFYNNEISEKSEIFDDQFSVERPDGSNFTLKIRSTKLEDSAMYFCASTEGGSGRTGELFFGEGSRLTVL.